The rows below give T cell receptor beta chains drawn from one sample of a study of PD-1 blockade in classical Hodgkin lymphoma. Using immunoSEQ multiplex PCR, the repertoire was profiled, and TCRdb retains in-frame clones only, with some absent. The table shows approximately 65,000 clones, with more than 80% occurring only once. The sample in question was peripheral blood mononuclear cells (PBMCs), obtained before the fourth cycle of nivolumab. The receptors were sampled from a human donor with classical Hodgkin lymphoma. Both conserved end residues are part of each CDR3. The order of the fields is J gene, V gene, clone size, D gene, CDR3 DNA, CDR3 protein. A D gene is named only where the DNA matches it firmly. Clone size is shown for a subset of rows, as once, few, many or a class of expanded clone.

TRBJ1-5,TRBV18,-,TRBD1,TGTGCCAGCTCACCGAATACCGGGACAGGGGATCAGCCCCAGCATTTT,CASSPNTGTGDQPQHF
TRBJ2-7,TRBV27,-,TRBD2,TGTGCCAGCAGTTCTCCTTTTAGCGGGGGGCCCTACGAGCAGTACTTC,CASSSPFSGGPYEQYF
TRBJ1-2,TRBV5-1,-,TRBD1,TGCGCCAGCAGCCTCGGACAGGTAAAAAACAACACCTTC,CASSLGQVKNNTF
TRBJ1-4,TRBV30,-,-,TGTGCCTGGAGCCAAAGACTCCAAAGTGAAAAACTGTTTTTT,CAWSQRLQSEKLFF
TRBJ2-6,TRBV5-6,-,-,TGTGCCAGCAGCCCCCTGGGGACTGGGGCCAACGTCCTGACTTTC,CASSPLGTGANVLTF
TRBJ2-2,TRBV6-5,few,-,TGTGCCAGCAGTTACTCCACCGGGGAGCTGTTTTTT,CASSYSTGELFF
TRBJ1-1,TRBV11-2,-,-,TGTGCCAGCAGCTTGGCGCCTGTGGGTACTGAAGCTTTCTTT,CASSLAPVGTEAFF
TRBJ1-2,TRBV6-5,-,TRBD1,TGTGCCAGCAGCATCGCATATGACAGGGTTCGTGGCTACACCTTC,CASSIAYDRVRGYTF
TRBJ1-4,TRBV5-1,-,-,TGCGCCAGCAGCTCAGGGGAAAGGAGTGAAAAACTGTTTTTT,CASSSGERSEKLFF
TRBJ1-2,TRBV5-5,-,TRBD1,TGTGCCAGCAGCGGAATACAGGGGTCTAACTATGGCTACACCTTC,CASSGIQGSNYGYTF
TRBJ2-3,TRBV18,-,TRBD1,TGTGCCAGCTCACCAATAAGGGGACAGGGCACAGATACGCAGTATTTT,CASSPIRGQGTDTQYF
TRBJ1-2,TRBV6-5,-,-,TGTGCCAGCAGCGCCGGGACAAGTTATGGCTACACCTTC,CASSAGTSYGYTF
TRBJ2-3,TRBV28,-,TRBD1,TGTGCCAGCCAGGGACAGAACACAGATACGCAGTATTTT,CASQGQNTDTQYF
TRBJ2-7,TRBV5-6,-,-,TGTGCCAGCAGCCCTGGAAGCCCCGGGACCCAAACGCACTACGAGCAGTACTTC,CASSPGSPGTQTHYEQYF
TRBJ1-1,TRBV19,few,-,TGTGCCAGTCGAATAGACCGGGGGAACACTGAAGCTTTCTTT,CASRIDRGNTEAFF
TRBJ2-6,TRBV27,once,-,TGTGCCAGCAGTCAGGGCTCTGGGGCCAACGTCCTGACTTTC,CASSQGSGANVLTF
TRBJ1-2,TRBV5-1,-,TRBD1,TGCGCCAGCAGCTTGGACAGGGGGAACTATGGCTACACCTTC,CASSLDRGNYGYTF
TRBJ2-2,TRBV2,-,TRBD2,TGTGCCAGCACCGGGACTAGCGGGGGACCTAACACCGGGGAGCTGTTTTTT,CASTGTSGGPNTGELFF
TRBJ2-5,TRBV2,-,-,TGTGCCATAGGAGTCCAAGAGACCCAGTACTTC,CAIGVQETQYF
TRBJ1-4,TRBV4-1,-,-,TGCGCCAGCAGCCCATTCTCGGGACCCGGGGATGAAAAACTGTTTTTT,CASSPFSGPGDEKLFF
TRBJ1-3,TRBV11-2,-,-,TGTGCCAGCAGCTTAGTTGGGGGTCGCTCTGGAAACACCATATATTTT,CASSLVGGRSGNTIYF
TRBJ2-7,TRBV27,-,-,TGTGCCAGCAGTTTTGGGGGATCCTACGAGCAGTACTTC,CASSFGGSYEQYF
TRBJ2-1,TRBV7-9,-,-,TGTGCCAGCAGCCACCCCCTGAGCCATAGTGAGCAGTTCTTC,CASSHPLSHSEQFF
TRBJ2-2,TRBV5-1,-,TRBD1,TGCGCCAGCGGGCCCGGTGGACAGGGTGCCGGGGAGCTGTTTTTT,CASGPGGQGAGELFF
TRBJ1-2,TRBV14,-,-,TGTGCCAGCAGCCCCTGGCCAGGGCTCTATGGCTACACCTTC,CASSPWPGLYGYTF
TRBJ2-4,TRBV6-1,-,TRBD2,TGTGCCAGCAGGTCCCCGACTAGCTTCGGGACCATTCAGTACTTC,CASRSPTSFGTIQYF
TRBJ1-4,TRBV6-6,once,-,TGTGCCAGCAGTTACCGCTCCGGGCGCGGTGAAAAACTGTTTTTT,CASSYRSGRGEKLFF
TRBJ2-3,TRBV7-9,-,TRBD1,TGTGCCAGCAGCCTGGGACAGGGTCCCACAGATACGCAGTATTTT,CASSLGQGPTDTQYF
TRBJ2-2,TRBV30,-,-,TGTGCCTGGACTAAAGGGGGACGGGGCACCGGGGAGCTGTTTTTT,CAWTKGGRGTGELFF
TRBJ2-3,TRBV30,-,TRBD1,TGTGCCTGGAGTGCTGGGACAGGGGCCACAGATACGCAGTATTTT,CAWSAGTGATDTQYF